Following are 5 T cell receptor beta chains from one sample sequenced in a study of blood T cell repertoires in COVID-19. The table came from immunoSEQ multiplex PCR; TCRdb's copy has only in-frame clones and leaves some out. The table shows 150,000 to 250,000 clones, with 80% to 85% occurring only once. The sample was PBMCs or T cells enriched from blood (not recorded which). Receptors were obtained from a man aged 40-49 years who had recovered from COVID-19.

The rearrangement uses TRBV7-2 and TRBJ2-7; D is perhaps TRBD2 (7 bases). Germline CDR1 reads SGHTA; CDR2 reads FQGNSA. Trimming took off 6 bases at V and 3 bases at J, with 12 bases between the two ends. CDR3 length: 13 amino acids. The CDR3 spells CASSRGGNYEQYF. The CDR3, as DNA: TGTGCCAGCAGTCGCGGGGGCAACTACGAGCAGTACTTC.

Points on this clone: The same CDR3 arises from other DNA sequences in this sample as well. V and J are TRBV11-2 and TRBJ1-2, with D maybe TRBD1 (6 bases). Trimming removed 1 base from V and 2 bases from J, with 8 bases in between. This CDR3 has 14 amino acids. Germline loops: CDR1 SGHAT, CDR2 FQNNGV. The DNA for the CDR3 is TGTGCCAGCAGCTTAGGTACAGGGAACTATGGCTACACCTTC. Its protein product is CASSLGTGNYGYTF.

The V and J genes are TRBV11-2 and TRBJ1-1; possibly TRBD1 for D (5 bases). The CDR3 has 13 residues. Deletions cut 5 bases from V and 4 bases from J, with 11 bases between. The germline V gene encodes CDR1 SGHAT and CDR2 FQNNGV. Here the CDR3 DNA reads TGTGCCAGCAGCGGCGACAGATTCACTGAAGCTTTCTTT. Translated, it gives CASSGDRFTEAFF.

This clone was observed a handful of times. The V and J genes are TRBV25-1 and TRBJ1-6; 7 bases fit TRBD1. V gave up 6 bases and J gave up 9 bases; unmatched junction bases: 14. The CDR3 is 16 amino acids. The germline gives CDR1 MGHDK, CDR2 SYGVNS. DNA of the CDR3: TGTGCCAGCAGGGAAACCACGACAGGGAGGCGTTCACCCCTCCACTTT. Protein: CASRETTTGRRSPLHF.

The chain employs TRBV30 and TRBJ2-1; TRBD2 matches at 9 bases. Germline V gene lookup returns CDR1 GTSNPN and CDR2 SVGIG (reference sequence). This CDR3 spans 16 amino acids. Unmatched junction bases numbered 8, after V lost 5 bases and J lost 0 bases. In nucleotides, the CDR3 is TGTGCCTGGCGAAGTTTAGCGGGGGCCTCCTACAATGAGCAGTTCTTC. Its translation is CAWRSLAGASYNEQFF.